The T cell receptor (beta chain) under discussion was sequenced for a study of control samples from healthy donors and cancer patients. V was cut by 5 bases and J by 6 bases, with 19 bases left in between. CDR3 length: 14 residues. The germline gives CDR1 SQVTM, CDR2 ANQGSEA. Sequencing used immunoSEQ multiplex PCR; TCRdb keeps in-frame clones, though not all of them. Of roughly 160,000 clones listed, about 94% are singletons. Specimen: PBMCs. J is TRBJ1-1 and V is TRBV29-1; a weak D match, TRBD1 (5 bases). The origin of this receptor is a man in his fifties or sixties with colorectal cancer. The CDR3 spells CSVIPGRKKAEAFF. The CDR3 nucleotides are TGCAGCGTTATCCCGGGACGGAAAAAGGCTGAAGCTTTCTTT.